What follows describes a single T cell receptor (beta chain). The antigen remains unidentified. The CDR3 totals 13 residues. Looked up from germline, CDR1 is SGDLS and CDR2 is YYNGEE. V lost 0 bases, J lost 6 bases, and 9 bases lay in between. The data were obtained in a study of T cells in localized non-small cell lung cancer. Clones were read by immunoSEQ multiplex PCR, and TCRdb kept only the in-frame ones, dropping some. The sample carries 20,000 to 25,000 clones, about 90% recorded once. The study, taken as a whole, reports: There was higher T cell clonality in uninvolved adjacent lung than in tumor, and it was highest there.

The sequencing used peripheral blood, collected before any cancer treatment. The receptor was derived from a male donor at least 60 years old with stage I squamous cell lung carcinoma. The chain joins TRBV9 to TRBJ1-1; D is possibly TRBD1 (5 bases). CDR3 nucleotide sequence: TGTGCCAGCAGCGTAGGACCGGGGGCTGAAGCTTTCTTT. It codes for CASSVGPGAEAFF. The full variable domain, with the rest looked up from reference TRBV9 and TRBJ1-1, is DSGVTQTPKHLITATGQRVTLRCSPRSGDLSVYWYQQSLDQGLQFLIQYYNGEERAKGNILERFSAQQFPDLHSELNLSSLELGDSALYFCASSVGPGAEAFFGQGTRLTVV.